This T cell receptor (beta chain) was sequenced in a study of T-cell reconstitution after alpha-beta-depleted transplantation in children. V dropped 5 bases and J dropped 4; count of bases not matched to a gene: 11. The CDR3 is made up of 15 amino acids. CDR1 and CDR2 from the germline V gene are MNHEY and SVGAGI. Unique molecular identifiers tagged the TCRbeta library. TCRdb ran MiXCR on the PCR reads and lists one entry per CDR3 protein. Of a few hundred thousand distinct CDR3 sequences in the sample, around 13% were seen once. This clonotype appeared many times. The V and J genes are TRBV6-5 and TRBJ2-7; 7 positions match TRBD1. The source was PBMCs from the stem cell graft donor, collected from the stem cell graft. The TCR was taken from a human donor who donated a stem cell graft to a child with combined immunodeficiency. As DNA, the CDR3 is TGTGCCAGCAGTACGTTCGAAGGGGGCGGGTACGAGCAGTACTTC. Translated: CASSTFEGGGYEQYF.